Sequencing of this T cell receptor beta chain was carried out in a study of metastatic and nonmetastatic thyroid tumors. Across the whole study: For malignant and benign thyroid patients, tumor or nodule tissue and blood were the sources whose repertoires were compared.

Whole-study results and caveats: In both blood and tumor samples, TCR beta diversity was reported significantly higher for malignant than benign nodules.

On this clone: The antigen is not known.

Using MiXCR, TCRdb reanalyzed the PCR reads. The sample lists about 43,000 clones, around 2.9% occurring once. Treatment of any kind had been given to no patient before thyroid surgery. There are 15 residues in the CDR3. The V end was cut by 0 bases, the J end by 0 bases, with 9 bases between. CDR1 is MNHEY, CDR2 SVGAGI, per germline. The gene calls are TRBV6-5 and TRBJ2-7; D is undetermined. The TCR comes from a female donor with papillary thyroid cancer or a benign thyroid nodule (not recorded which). Some clones in this sample may be carry-over from other donors' samples. Sequenced material: blood. The CDR3 protein is CASSYSTTPSYEQYF. The CDR3 DNA is TGTGCCAGCAGTTACTCGACGACTCCCTCCTACGAGCAGTACTTC.